Listed here are 11 T cell receptor beta chains from one sample, sequenced in a study of shared clonotypes between healthy human individuals. Here immunoSEQ multiplex PCR was the method, and the copy in TCRdb shows in-frame clones only, minus some. The profile covers over 750,000 clones, with about 96% appearing a single time and less than 0.25% taken by the ten largest. Naive CD8 cells comprised CD45RO-negative, CCR7-positively selected cells, excluding terminally differentiated effector memory CD45RA+ cells. Material: naive CD8+ T cells sorted from blood. The source is a young man in good health.

The chain combines TRBV29-1 with TRBJ1-1; 10 nucleotides align to TRBD1. Germline CDR1 and CDR2: SQVTM and ANQGSEA. The CDR3 loop spans 15 amino acids. J lost 4 bases, V lost 7 bases, and 12 bases had no gene match. CDR3 DNA sequence: TGCAGCGCACCCGGGACAGGGGCCCGGGGCACTGAAGCTTTCTTT. Translating gives CSAPGTGARGTEAFF.

V gene TRBV18 combines with J gene TRBJ2-7; TRBD2 aligns across 13 bases. V gave up 3 bases and J gave up 5 bases; unmatched junction bases: 10. This CDR3 contains 17 residues. Germline V gives CDR1 KGHSH, CDR2 LQKENI. Written as DNA, the CDR3 is TGTGCCAGCTCACCTCAACTAGCGGGAGGGCCTAACGACGAGCAGTACTTC. It is translated as CASSPQLAGGPNDEQYF.

The genes are TRBV5-4 and TRBJ1-1; D is undetermined. V was shortened by 1 base and J by 1 base, with 5 bases between the two germline ends. The CDR3 contains 13 residues. From germline, CDR1 is SGHNT and CDR2 YYREEE (reference sequence). DNA for the CDR3: TGTGCCAGCAGCTTGCGGCAGAACACTGAAGCTTTCTTT. Its translation is CASSLRQNTEAFF.

The chain employs TRBV23-1 and TRBJ1-3, with 7 bases lining up with TRBD1. TRBV23-1 is given ORF status, its function remaining uncertain. J gave up 1 base and V 11 bases, and 8 bases lay outside the gene matches. This CDR3 is 14 amino acids long. The CDR3 loop reads CACPYRGSGNTIYF. The CDR3 coding sequence is TGCGCCTGCCCATACAGGGGTTCTGGAAACACCATATATTTT.

This rearrangement joins TRBV27 to TRBJ2-7; the D gene is possibly TRBD1 (6 bases). V was trimmed by 10 bases and J by 2 bases, leaving 12 bases between them. Germline CDR1 and CDR2: MNHEY and SMNVEV (reference sequence). The CDR3 sequence is 12 residues long. CDR3 residues: CATRDNPYEQYF. DNA for the CDR3: TGTGCCACCCGGGACAATCCCTACGAGCAGTACTTC.

This chain's CDR3 is CASSEVPGLAGGPNEQFF. The CDR3 DNA follows: TGCGCCAGCAGCGAAGTTCCGGGACTAGCGGGAGGGCCAAATGAGCAGTTCTTC. The rearrangement links TRBV4-1 to TRBJ2-1, with 16 bases lining up with TRBD2. CDR1 and CDR2 from the germline V gene are MGHRA and YSYEKL. V shed 5 bases, J shed 7 bases, and the junction held 11 bases outside the gene matches. The CDR3 is 18 amino acids.

The chain carries TRBV7-3 and TRBJ2-1; 8 bases are shared with TRBD2. The CDR3 covers 14 residues. V shed 5 bases and J 8 bases; nucleotides not matched to a gene: 8. Germline CDR1 is SGHTA and CDR2 is FQGTGA. CDR3: CASSPSGRSDEQFF. The DNA of the CDR3 is TGTGCCAGCAGCCCGAGCGGGAGAAGTGATGAGCAGTTCTTC.

The V gene is TRBV27, the J gene TRBJ2-1; 11 nucleotides match TRBD2. The CDR3 runs 16 residues. With 9 bases clipped from V and 4 bases from J, the junction kept 11 bases outside the gene matches. The germline V gene encodes CDR1 MNHEY and CDR2 SMNVEV (reference sequence). In DNA, the CDR3 is TGTGCCAGTAGCGGGAGGGGTCCCCGCTTTTACAATGAGCAGTTCTTC. Translation gives CASSGRGPRFYNEQFF.

Note on this clone: Different DNA sequences within this sample yield the same CDR3. J is TRBJ2-7 and V is TRBV7-9; D remains unclear. Trimming shortened V by 1 base and J by 2 bases, and 9 bases separated the two germline ends. The CDR3 sequence is 14 residues long. In germline, CDR1 is SEHNR, CDR2 FQNEAQ (reference sequence). Here the CDR3 DNA reads TGTGCCAGCAGCTTAGGTAGCCGCCCCTACGAGCAGTACTTC. The encoded protein is CASSLGSRPYEQYF.

The chain couples TRBV5-6 to TRBJ2-2; D perhaps matches TRBD1 (6 bases). This CDR3 comprises 15 residues. V lost 0 bases and J lost 4, with 10 bases in between. The germline gives CDR1 SGHDT, CDR2 YYEEEE. This CDR3 is CASSLADRGTGELFF. In DNA form, the CDR3 reads TGTGCCAGCAGCTTGGCGGACAGAGGCACCGGGGAGCTGTTTTTT. Full variable domain (outside the CDR3, taken from reference TRBV5-6 and TRBJ2-2): DAGVTQSPTHLIKTRGQQVTLRCSPKSGHDTVSWYQQALGQGPQFIFQYYEEEERQRGNFPDRFSGHQFPNYSSELNVNALLLGDSALYLCASSLADRGTGELFFGEGSRLTVL.

The rearrangement links TRBV6-5 to TRBJ2-7, with D possibly matching TRBD1 (5 bases). This CDR3 contains 16 residues. CDR1 is MNHEY and CDR2 is SVGAGI in the germline V gene. V was pared by 4 bases and J by 2 bases, with 18 bases between. In nucleotides, the CDR3 is TGTGCCAGCAGTTCCTACACCCAGACAGAGCCCTACGAGCAGTACTTC. This sequence encodes CASSSYTQTEPYEQYF.